Below are 4 T cell receptor beta chains sequenced from a single sample in a study of OX40 agonist ivuxolimab in advanced cancers. Sequenced by immunoSEQ multiplex PCR; TCRdb stores in-frame clones only, minus some. The table lists tens of thousands of clones, 82% of them singletons. The sample consisted of CD4+ or CD8+ T cells sorted from blood, taken in a trial of the OX40 agonist ivuxolimab. The receptors shown here come from an adult with an advanced solid tumor such as melanoma, head and neck, liver or kidney cancer.

The V call is TRBV6-5, the J call TRBJ1-1; 9 bases are shared with TRBD1. This CDR3 has 13 residues. CDR1 and CDR2 (germline): MNHEY, SVGAGI. The V gene end was trimmed by 7 bases and the J gene end by 8 bases; junction bases not matched to a gene: 8. The CDR3 is CASTRTGVKEAFF. The CDR3 DNA reads TGTGCCAGCACCAGGACAGGGGTAAAGGAAGCTTTCTTT.

This chain connects TRBV11-3 to TRBJ1-5; D might be TRBD1 (5 bases). CDR3 length: 18 amino acids. V was shortened by 2 bases and J by 0 bases, with 17 bases between the two germline ends. Germline CDR1 reads SGHNT; CDR2 reads YENEEA. The CDR3 loop reads CASSLTLGGLYSNQPQHF. The CDR3 nucleotides read TGTGCCAGCAGCTTAACTCTCGGGGGTCTATATAGCAATCAGCCCCAGCATTTT. Together with reference TRBV11-3 and TRBJ1-5, the CDR3 gives the full variable domain: EAGVVQSPRYKIIEKKQPVAFWCNPISGHNTLYWYLQNLGQGPELLIRYENEEAVDDSQLPKDRFSAERLKGVDSTLKIQPAELGDSAVYLCASSLTLGGLYSNQPQHFGDGTRLSIL.

V and J are TRBV7-3 and TRBJ2-3; D might be TRBD2 (6 bases). The CDR3 runs 15 residues. V lost 5 bases, J lost 1 base, and 13 bases lay in between. Germline V gene data show CDR1 as SGHTA and CDR2 as FQGTGA. The CDR3 DNA reads as TGTGCCAGCAGCCCGATTGCTAGCGGCACAGATACGCAGTATTTT. Amino acid sequence: CASSPIASGTDTQYF.

This rearrangement joins TRBV7-8 to TRBJ1-5; D might be TRBD1 (5 bases). This CDR3 is 15 amino acids long. Trimming left V 8 bases short and J 10 bases short, with 24 bases between. The germline V gene encodes CDR1 SGHVS and CDR2 FQNEAQ. This chain's CDR3 is CASGPDSLPGTPQHF. The CDR3 DNA sequence: TGTGCCAGCGGGCCGGATTCCCTCCCGGGGACCCCCCAGCATTTT.